This is a list of T cell receptor beta chains from one sample in a study of blood T cell repertoires in COVID-19. The method was immunoSEQ multiplex PCR; TCRdb's version includes in-frame clones alone and lacks a portion of them. This repertoire shows some 45,000 clones, 83% found once; its top ten account for 8% to 9%. Sequenced material: peripheral blood. The receptors derive from a man older than 75 in a cohort sampled during active COVID-19. The CDR3 runs from the conserved cysteine through the conserved F or W. D genes are given only for firm matches. A row's size may be missing; if present it is once, few, many or a size class.

V	D	size	J	CDR3	DNA
TRBV5-4	.	.	TRBJ1-3	CASSLRGSGNTIYF	TGTGCCAGCAGCTTGAGAGGGTCTGGAAACACCATATATTTT
TRBV15	TRBD1	.	TRBJ1-1	CATSRENRGPTEAFF	TGTGCCACCAGCAGAGAGAACAGGGGACCCACTGAAGCTTTCTTT
TRBV10-3	TRBD1	.	TRBJ1-6	CAIKTGTGNSPLHF	TGTGCCATTAAAACCGGGACAGGGAACTCACCCCTCCACTTT
TRBV5-4	TRBD1	once	TRBJ2-7	CASSVDRGGEQYF	TGTGCCAGCAGCGTGGACAGGGGAGGCGAGCAGTACTTC
TRBV19	.	.	TRBJ2-1	CASRREAAYNEQFF	TGTGCCAGTAGAAGGGAGGCCGCCTACAATGAGCAGTTCTTC
TRBV6-5	TRBD2	few	TRBJ2-7	CATRRSLAGAGEQYF	TGTGCCACCAGGAGGTCCCTAGCGGGAGCGGGCGAGCAGTACTTC
TRBV19	TRBD1	.	TRBJ2-5	CASSPTGVRETQYF	TGTGCCAGTAGCCCTACAGGGGTTCGGGAGACCCAGTACTTC
TRBV7-2	TRBD2	once	TRBJ2-7	CASSQRPGRAYEQYF	TGTGCCAGCAGCCAGAGACCCGGGAGGGCCTACGAGCAGTACTTC
TRBV28	TRBD1	few	TRBJ1-2	CASSSGQGAILLGYTF	TGTGCCAGCAGTTCGGGACAGGGGGCGATTCTTTTGGGCTACACCTTC
TRBV6-5	.	.	TRBJ1-5	CASSYSGQGNQPQHF	TGTGCCAGCAGTTACTCGGGGCAGGGTAATCAGCCCCAGCATTTT
TRBV6-5	TRBD1	few	TRBJ2-7	CASARDSLYEQYF	TGTGCCAGTGCCCGGGACAGCCTCTACGAGCAGTACTTC
TRBV5-4	.	.	TRBJ1-1	CASRPKAGGNTEAFF	TGTGCCAGCAGACCCAAGGCGGGGGGAAACACTGAAGCTTTCTTT
TRBV11-3	TRBD2	.	TRBJ2-3	CASSWRGGTDTQYF	TGTGCCAGCAGCTGGAGGGGAGGGACAGATACGCAGTATTTT
TRBV5-1	.	once	TRBJ2-1	CASSLLFNEQFF	TGCGCCAGCAGCTTACTCTTTAATGAGCAGTTCTTC